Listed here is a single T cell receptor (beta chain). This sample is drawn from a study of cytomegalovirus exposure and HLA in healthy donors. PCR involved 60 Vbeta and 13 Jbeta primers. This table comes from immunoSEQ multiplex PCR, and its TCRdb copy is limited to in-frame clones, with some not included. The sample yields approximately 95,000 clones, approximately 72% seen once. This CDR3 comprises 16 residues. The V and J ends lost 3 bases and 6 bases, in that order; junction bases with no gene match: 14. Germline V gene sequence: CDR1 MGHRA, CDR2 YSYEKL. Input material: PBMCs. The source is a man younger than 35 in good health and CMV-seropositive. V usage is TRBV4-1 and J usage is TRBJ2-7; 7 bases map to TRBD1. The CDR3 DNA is TGCGCCAGCAGCCAGGCACCCACAGGGGTAGGGATCGAGCAGTACTTC. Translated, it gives CASSQAPTGVGIEQYF.